The rows below give T cell receptor beta chains drawn from one sample of a study of cytomegalovirus exposure and HLA in healthy donors. This table comes from immunoSEQ multiplex PCR, and its TCRdb copy is limited to in-frame clones, with some not included. Of under 150,000 clones in the sample, 80% are singletons; the top ten hold roughly 4.2%. Specimen: PBMCs. These receptors were taken from a woman between 40 and 55 years old in good health and CMV-seronegative. CDR3s include the opening cysteine and the closing phenylalanine or tryptophan. Fields, in order: CDR3 protein, J gene, D gene, V gene. D genes are given only for firm matches.

CSAGQGYEKLFF	TRBJ1-4	TRBD1	TRBV29-1
CASSPPGWLTEAFF	TRBJ1-1	.	TRBV19
CASSLRDRGQGEKLFF	TRBJ1-4	TRBD1	TRBV7-8
CASSQSQAVSGYTF	TRBJ1-2	.	TRBV4-3
CASSLFQTGGANVLTF	TRBJ2-6	.	TRBV5-6
CASSPSTGRSTYGYTF	TRBJ1-2	TRBD1	TRBV19
CASRFEGTAPNEQFF	TRBJ2-1	TRBD1	TRBV25-1
CASSTTGGVRNSPLHF	TRBJ1-6	TRBD1	TRBV7-2
CAISDSSPRSYNEQFF	TRBJ2-1	.	TRBV10-3
CASSLQGSTEAFF	TRBJ1-1	.	TRBV7-7
CASSQPGTGARGYTF	TRBJ1-2	TRBD1	TRBV14
CASSLWGDQPQHF	TRBJ1-5	.	TRBV7-2
CASGIGLAGFGDTQYF	TRBJ2-3	TRBD2	TRBV4-1
CASSPPISYEQYF	TRBJ2-7	.	TRBV18
CSATPGTGDYGYTF	TRBJ1-2	TRBD1	TRBV29-1
CASSPSWREETQYF	TRBJ2-5	.	TRBV27
CASSLPLQGRTEAFF	TRBJ1-1	TRBD1	TRBV28
CASSLRRDGNNEQFF	TRBJ2-1	.	TRBV5-8
CASSSGLAGGREQFF	TRBJ2-1	TRBD2	TRBV5-1